The source of this TCR beta chain is a study of T-cell memory formation after mild COVID-19. Via MiXCR, TCRdb re-called the 5' RACE reads, giving one row per CDR3 protein. Here the sample spans approximately 230,000 distinct CDR3 sequences, roughly 17% being singletons. There are a few counts of this clonotype. CDR1 and CDR2 (germline): MNHEY, SVGEGT. The V gene lost 6 bases and the J gene lost 4 bases, with 13 bases spanning the gap. This CDR3 has 14 residues. This receptor was identified in a man younger than 30 who had mild COVID-19 (a few samples of this study predate the infection). Cell type and time point are not known. The rearrangement links TRBV6-2 or TRBV6-3 to TRBJ1-5, with D possibly being TRBD1 (5 bases). Sequenced sample: PBMCs or a T cell subset sorted from them (not recorded which). The CDR3 nucleotides read TGTGCCAGCAGCCCCGCAGGGCGTAATCAGCCCCAGCATTTT. Protein: CASSPAGRNQPQHF.